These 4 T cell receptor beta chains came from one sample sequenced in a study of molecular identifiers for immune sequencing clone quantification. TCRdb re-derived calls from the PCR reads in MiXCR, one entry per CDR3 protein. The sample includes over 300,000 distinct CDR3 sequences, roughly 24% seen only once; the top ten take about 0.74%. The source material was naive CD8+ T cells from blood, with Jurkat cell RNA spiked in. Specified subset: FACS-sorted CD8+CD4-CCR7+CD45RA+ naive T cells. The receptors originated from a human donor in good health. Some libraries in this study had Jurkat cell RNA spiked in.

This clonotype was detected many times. The CDR3: CASSEVGPLIGEQFF. CDR3 nucleotides: TGTGCCAGCAGTGAAGTAGGGCCCCTCATTGGTGAGCAGTTCTTC. This chain connects TRBV25-1 to TRBJ2-1, with unresolved D. V was pared by 2 bases and J by 9 bases, with 17 bases between. The CDR3 is 15 residues long. Germline V CDR1 and CDR2: MGHDK, SYGVNS.

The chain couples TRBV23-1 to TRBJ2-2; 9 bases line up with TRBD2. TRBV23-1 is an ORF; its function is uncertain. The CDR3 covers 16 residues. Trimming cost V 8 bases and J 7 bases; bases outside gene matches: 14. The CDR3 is CASLKGAGGPIGELFF. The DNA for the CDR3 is TGCGCCAGCCTTAAAGGGGCGGGAGGGCCGATCGGGGAGCTGTTTTTT.

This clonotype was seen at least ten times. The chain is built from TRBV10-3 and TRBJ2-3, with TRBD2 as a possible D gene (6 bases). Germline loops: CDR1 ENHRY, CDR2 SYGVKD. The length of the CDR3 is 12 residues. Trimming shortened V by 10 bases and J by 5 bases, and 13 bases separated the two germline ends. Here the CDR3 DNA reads TGTGCCACAGCGACGGGACTAGATACGCAGTATTTT. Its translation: CATATGLDTQYF.

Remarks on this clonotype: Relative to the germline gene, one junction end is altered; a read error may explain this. This CDR3 is CGSSLNEQFF. The DNA for the CDR3 is TGTGGCAGCTCGCTCAATGAGCAGTTCTTC. J is TRBJ2-1 and V is TRBV11-2, with no clear D. The CDR3 consists of 10 residues. Germline CDR1 is SGHAT and CDR2 is FQNNGV.